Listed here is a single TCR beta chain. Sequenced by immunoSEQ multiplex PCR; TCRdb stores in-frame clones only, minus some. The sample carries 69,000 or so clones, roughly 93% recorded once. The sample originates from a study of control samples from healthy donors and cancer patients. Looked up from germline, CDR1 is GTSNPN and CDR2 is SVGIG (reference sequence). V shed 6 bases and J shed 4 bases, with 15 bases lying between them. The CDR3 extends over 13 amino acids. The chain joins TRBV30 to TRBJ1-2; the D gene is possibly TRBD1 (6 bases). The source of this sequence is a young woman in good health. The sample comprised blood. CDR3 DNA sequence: TGTGCCTGTAACAGGGACGGGATCTATGGCTACACCTTC. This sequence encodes CACNRDGIYGYTF.